This passage covers 17 T cell receptor beta chains from one sample sequenced in a study of control samples from healthy donors and cancer patients. This table comes from immunoSEQ multiplex PCR, and its TCRdb copy is limited to in-frame clones, with some not included. The sample consists of hundreds of thousands of clones, approximately 80% of them appearing once. Source material: PBMCs. Source of these receptors: a woman aged 55-70 years with lung cancer.

This chain connects TRBV12-3 or TRBV12-4 to TRBJ2-4; weak D call: TRBD1 (5 bases). V gave up 7 bases and J gave up 7 bases, with 11 bases separating them. CDR3 length: 12 amino acids. Written as DNA, the CDR3 is TGTGCCAGCAATGGGGCAGGGAACATTCAGTACTTC. Translated, it gives CASNGAGNIQYF.

The V and J genes are TRBV7-6 and TRBJ2-5, with a tentative D call TRBD2 (5 bases). Trimming cost V 2 bases and J 4 bases, with 11 bases left between them. The CDR3 is 14 residues long. Germline V gene lookup returns CDR1 SGHVS and CDR2 FNYEAQ. In DNA form, the CDR3 reads TGTGCCAGCAGCTTAAGTGAGCGGAGAGAGACCCAGTACTTC. The encoded protein is CASSLSERRETQYF.

The chain uses TRBV2 and TRBJ1-1; TRBD1 is a possible D gene (6 bases). Looked up from germline, CDR1 is SNHLY and CDR2 is FYNNEI. Trimming stripped 6 bases from V and 1 base from J, with 15 bases between. The CDR3 runs 15 residues. The CDR3 region has the DNA TGTGCCAGCAGGATCGGACAGCAACCGAACACTGAAGCTTTCTTT. Protein sequence: CASRIGQQPNTEAFF.

The CDR3, as DNA: TGTGCCAGCAGACCCGGACAGGGAGGGCAGCCCCAGCATTTT. Translated, it gives CASRPGQGGQPQHF. The chain has TRBV28 and TRBJ1-5; 8 bases map to TRBD1. Germline V gene lookup returns CDR1 MDHEN and CDR2 SYDVKM. This CDR3 region has 14 residues. The V gene end was trimmed by 6 bases and the J gene end by 7 bases; junction bases not matched to a gene: 8.

The chain is built from TRBV14 and TRBJ2-3; D ambiguous. In germline, CDR1 is SGHDN, CDR2 FVKESK. There are 12 residues in the CDR3. Trimming removed 4 bases from V and 5 bases from J, with 7 bases in between. The DNA for the CDR3 is TGTGCCAGCAGCCTAACCCAAGATACGCAGTATTTT. The encoded protein is CASSLTQDTQYF.

The chain links TRBV7-2 to TRBJ2-1, with 10 bases matching TRBD2. V dropped 5 bases and J dropped 6; count of bases not matched to a gene: 7. Germline values: CDR1 SGHTA, CDR2 FQGNSA. CDR3 length: 15 residues. The CDR3 here is CASSLASGGSNEQFF. CDR3 coding DNA: TGTGCCAGCAGCCTCGCTAGCGGGGGAAGCAATGAGCAGTTCTTC.

This chain connects TRBV5-3 to TRBJ2-4; tentatively, D is TRBD1 (5 bases). TRBV5-3 is noted as an ORF with a role that remains uncertain. CDR3 size: 16 residues. V lost 0 bases and J 1 base, leaving 11 bases between the germline ends. Written as DNA, the CDR3 is TGTGCCAGAAGCTTGGTTTTTTCAGGGGCCAAAAACATTCAGTACTTC. Its protein is CARSLVFSGAKNIQYF.

The rearrangement uses TRBV4-2 and TRBJ2-5; D is perhaps TRBD1 (6 bases). V gave up 1 base and J gave up 4 bases, with 16 bases separating them. CDR3 length: 16 residues. CDR1 is LGHNA and CDR2 is YNFKEQ in the germline V gene. The DNA for the CDR3 is TGTGCCAGCAGCCAAGTCTTGGCAGGGGAAAGAGAGACCCAGTACTTC. As protein: CASSQVLAGERETQYF.

The V gene is TRBV5-5, the J gene TRBJ2-5; D might be TRBD2 (6 bases). Germline V gene sequence: CDR1 SGHKS, CDR2 YYEKEE (reference sequence). The CDR3 contains 13 residues. Trimming left V 1 base short and J 4 bases short, with 8 bases between. This CDR3 is CASSLMGGETQYF. The CDR3, as DNA: TGTGCCAGCAGCTTGATGGGGGGAGAGACCCAGTACTTC.

V and J are TRBV6-2 or TRBV6-3 and TRBJ2-2; the D is unclear. CDR3 length equals 16 residues. Germline loops: CDR1 MNHEY, CDR2 SVGEGT. Trimming stripped 4 bases from V and 4 bases from J, with 16 bases between. In nucleotides, the CDR3 is TGTGCCAGCAGTTCCCCCAGTAAATTAATCACCGGGGAGCTGTTTTTT. Amino acid sequence: CASSSPSKLITGELFF.

This clone was picked up one time. This chain uses TRBV9 with TRBJ2-1; no clear D. The V end was cut by 0 bases, the J end by 0 bases, with 10 bases between. The CDR3 is 16 residues long. In germline, CDR1 is SGDLS, CDR2 YYNGEE. CDR3 residues: CASSVEPVSSYNEQFF. In nucleotides, the CDR3 is TGTGCCAGCAGCGTAGAACCCGTTAGCTCCTACAATGAGCAGTTCTTC.

The chain has TRBV27 and TRBJ2-7; D might be TRBD2 (6 bases). Trimming stripped 5 bases from V and 6 bases from J, with 20 bases between. Germline values: CDR1 MNHEY, CDR2 SMNVEV (reference sequence). The CDR3 is made up of 15 amino acids. This CDR3 is CASSDPFGGLGEQYF. CDR3 DNA: TGTGCCAGCAGTGACCCTTTCGGGGGTTTAGGCGAGCAGTACTTC.

The CDR3 here is CASARGSLSDTQYF. The CDR3 DNA is TGCGCCAGCGCCAGGGGTAGCTTATCAGATACGCAGTATTTT. The rearrangement uses TRBV10-2 and TRBJ2-3, with D perhaps TRBD1 (6 bases). The germline gives CDR1 WSHSY, CDR2 SAAADI. Trimming took off 8 bases at V and 4 bases at J, with 16 bases between the two ends. The CDR3 is made up of 14 amino acids.

The rearrangement joins TRBV10-1 to TRBJ2-3; a possible D gene is TRBD1 (5 bases). The germline gives CDR1 WNHNN, CDR2 SYGVQD (reference sequence). The CDR3 has 15 residues. Trimming took off 2 bases at V and 0 bases at J, with 9 bases between the two ends. This chain's CDR3 is CASSEGASSTDTQYF. In nucleotides, the CDR3 is TGCGCCAGCAGTGAGGGGGCCTCGAGCACAGATACGCAGTATTTT.

The chain links TRBV12-3 or TRBV12-4 to TRBJ2-7; D perhaps matches TRBD1 (5 bases). The CDR3 totals 13 residues. V gave up 1 base and J gave up 7 bases, with 11 bases separating them. CDR3 coding DNA: TGTGCCAGCAGTTTAGGCAGGGAAGGGGAGCAGTACTTC. It specifies CASSLGREGEQYF.

This chain links TRBV7-9 with TRBJ1-1, with D hard to call. The CDR3 runs 13 residues. V was shortened by 1 base and J by 1 base, with 4 bases between the two germline ends. The germline CDR1 and CDR2 sequences are SEHNR and FQNEAQ (reference sequence). CDR3 nucleotides: TGTGCCAGCAGCTTAGTCGGGAACACTGAAGCTTTCTTT. Translated: CASSLVGNTEAFF.

This rearrangement joins TRBV24-1 to TRBJ2-1, with 7 bases that match TRBD1. Trimming removed 2 bases from V and 15 bases from J; junction bases left unmatched: 9. Germline values: CDR1 KGHDR, CDR2 SFDVKD. This CDR3 comprises 13 residues. CDR3: CATSDSMTGSRFF. As DNA, the CDR3 is TGTGCCACCAGTGATTCTATGACAGGGTCGAGGTTCTTC.